The subject of this entry is one T cell receptor (beta chain). The target of this receptor is not known. The input lacks base qualities; no much larger clone sits a single base away. V lost 6 bases and J lost 1 base; the stretch between them is 6 bases long. Its CDR3 holds 12 amino acids, cysteine through phenylalanine. Only the CDR3 DNA stays, 36 bases, in frame from base 1. The germline V gene gives CDR1 as SNHLY and CDR2 as FYNNEI. The method behind the library was the immunoSEQ multiplex PCR assay. The table comes from immuneACCESS by way of TCRdb, which keeps in-frame sequences with V and J called. Part of the clones is missing from these tables; in studies checked, under half for an unresolved V gene and the rest for unknown reasons. The sample table contains some 130,000 clones; only one count was recorded for around 93% of them. The ten top clones hold approximately 9% of the sample. The data stem from a study of control samples from healthy donors and cancer patients (dated by TCRdb to the early 2020s).

The chain is encoded by TRBV2 joined to TRBJ2-5; the D segment cannot be called with confidence. Specimen: blood. The TCR originated in a man in his late teens or twenties in good health. The DNA reads TGTGCCAGCAGACTACTCCAAGAGACCCAGTACTTC. This translates into CASRLLQETQYF.